This TCR beta chain was captured by sequencing in a study of blood T cells in healthy people across ages. Findings and limits, study-wide: One million T cells yielded diversity estimates that were considered underestimates.

The germline V and J ends were trimmed by 5 bases and 7 bases, with 15 bases remaining between them. This CDR3 contains 13 residues. Germline loops: CDR1 SGHVS, CDR2 FNYEAQ. Primers used in a second PCR of about 6 to 11 cycles were a sample-barcoded 5' primer and a J-beta primer mix. TCRdb itself ran the 5' RACE reads through MiXCR, one entry per CDR3 protein. The sample consists of under 2,000,000 distinct CDR3 sequences, roughly 52% of them appearing once. In regard to this clonotype: Its antigen is still unknown.

This chain connects TRBV7-6 to TRBJ2-7, with D maybe TRBD1 (6 bases). This receptor was identified in a woman aged 40-49 years in good health. The sequencing sample was made of blood. In DNA form, the CDR3 reads TGTGCCAGCAGCCCGCCTGGGGGCAGTGAGCAGTACTTC. It specifies CASSPPGGSEQYF.